The rows below give T cell receptor beta chains drawn from one sample of a study of cytomegalovirus exposure and HLA in healthy donors. TCRdb's table, derived via immunoSEQ multiplex PCR, lists solely in-frame clones and lacks some. The table shows over 200,000 clones, with 60% to 80% occurring only once. Sequenced sample: PBMCs. These receptors all stem from a woman aged 30 to 39 in good health and CMV-seronegative. CDR3s include the opening cysteine and the closing phenylalanine or tryptophan. The D gene is left open where the match is weak. Clone sizes are given selectively: once, few, many, or a class where the clone is expanded.

D: TRBD2
size: -
length: 18
V: TRBV2
J: TRBJ2-5
DNA: TGTGCCAGCACCCTTGGTCGACTAGCGGGGGGACTTCAAGAGACCCAGTACTTC
CDR3: CASTLGRLAGGLQETQYF

D: -
size: -
length: 13
V: TRBV28
J: TRBJ1-1
DNA: TGTGCCAGCACCTTAGGGGAAATGGCTGAAGCTTTCTTT
CDR3: CASTLGEMAEAFF

D: -
size: -
length: 12
V: TRBV5-1
J: TRBJ1-2
DNA: TGCGCCAGCAGCTCGGAGGGGAGAGGCTACACCTTC
CDR3: CASSSEGRGYTF

D: TRBD1
size: -
length: 15
V: TRBV27
J: TRBJ1-6
DNA: TGTGCCAGCAGAGCCGGGACAGCTTATAATTCACCCCTCCACTTT
CDR3: CASRAGTAYNSPLHF

D: -
size: -
length: 14
V: TRBV27
J: TRBJ1-4
DNA: TGTGCCAGCAGTTCGGGACTCTCGAATGAAAAACTGTTTTTT
CDR3: CASSSGLSNEKLFF

D: -
size: -
length: 12
V: TRBV30
J: TRBJ2-3
DNA: TGTGCCTGGGGGGGCGGGGGACATACGCAGTATTTT
CDR3: CAWGGGGHTQYF

D: TRBD2
size: -
length: 14
V: TRBV7-9
J: TRBJ2-5
DNA: TGTGCCAGCAGCTCGGGACTAGTCCAAGAGACCCAGTACTTC
CDR3: CASSSGLVQETQYF

D: -
size: -
length: 11
V: TRBV30
J: TRBJ2-5
DNA: TGTGCCTGGAGGACAGGAGAGACCCAGTACTTC
CDR3: CAWRTGETQYF

D: -
size: -
length: 14
V: TRBV15
J: TRBJ2-7
DNA: TGTGCCACCAGCAGAGATCCACAGGGCTACGAGCAGTACTTC
CDR3: CATSRDPQGYEQYF

D: TRBD2
size: once
length: 14
V: TRBV5-1
J: TRBJ2-1
DNA: TGCGCCAGCAGCTTGGGACTAGCTTACAATGAGCAGTTCTTC
CDR3: CASSLGLAYNEQFF

D: -
size: -
length: 14
V: TRBV27
J: TRBJ2-7
DNA: TGTGCCAGCAGCCAGCAGGCGTTCTCCTACGAGCAGTACTTC
CDR3: CASSQQAFSYEQYF

D: TRBD1
size: few
length: 14
V: TRBV11-3
J: TRBJ2-7
DNA: TGTGCCAGCAGCTCGGGACAGGGTGCTTACGAGCAGTACTTC
CDR3: CASSSGQGAYEQYF

D: -
size: -
length: 14
V: TRBV19
J: TRBJ1-2
DNA: TGTGCCAGTAGTATGTCCAGCACAAGGGGCGGCTACACCTTC
CDR3: CASSMSSTRGGYTF

D: TRBD1
size: few
length: 19
V: TRBV7-8
J: TRBJ2-6
DNA: TGTGCCAGCAGCACCAGAGGGCAGGGGGCGGCCCAAGGGGCCAACGTCCTGACTTTC
CDR3: CASSTRGQGAAQGANVLTF

D: -
size: -
length: 14
V: TRBV19
J: TRBJ2-3
DNA: TGTGCCAGTAGTATCCCGGGATTGCGAGATACGCAGTATTTT
CDR3: CASSIPGLRDTQYF

D: TRBD1
size: few
length: 14
V: TRBV9
J: TRBJ2-1
DNA: TGTGCCAGCAGCGTCCCAGGGGGCTCGAATGAGCAGTTCTTC
CDR3: CASSVPGGSNEQFF

D: -
size: -
length: 14
V: TRBV10-3
J: TRBJ2-7
DNA: TGTGCCATCAGTGAGTTTGGACTAAACTACGAGCAGTACTTC
CDR3: CAISEFGLNYEQYF

D: TRBD1
size: -
length: 13
V: TRBV2
J: TRBJ1-2
DNA: TGTGCCAGCAGGGCAGGGGGTTCCTATGGCTACACCTTC
CDR3: CASRAGGSYGYTF

D: -
size: few
length: 15
V: TRBV15
J: TRBJ2-7
DNA: TGTGCCACCAGCCCTCCCCGGGGATTTGACTACGAGCAGTACTTC
CDR3: CATSPPRGFDYEQYF

D: TRBD2
size: -
length: 16
V: TRBV19
J: TRBJ2-2
DNA: TGTGCCAGTAGGGGGGGGAGGAAGTCGGACACCGGGGAGCTGTTTTTT
CDR3: CASRGGRKSDTGELFF

D: -
size: -
length: 15
V: TRBV7-6
J: TRBJ2-7
DNA: TGTGCCAGCAGCCCCGGGACTTCTAGCTCCTACGAGCAGTACTTC
CDR3: CASSPGTSSSYEQYF

D: TRBD1
size: -
length: 16
V: TRBV5-1
J: TRBJ2-5
DNA: TGCGCCAGCAGCCTTTCCCGCGGGACAGGGGGAGAGACCCAGTACTTC
CDR3: CASSLSRGTGGETQYF

D: TRBD2
size: few
length: 15
V: TRBV7-2
J: TRBJ2-5
DNA: TGTGCCAGCAGTCTGGGGCACGGGAGGGCCGGGACCCAGTACTTC
CDR3: CASSLGHGRAGTQYF

D: -
size: -
length: 14
V: TRBV30
J: TRBJ2-1
DNA: TGTGCCTGGAGTACGGACAGCCCAAACAATGAGCAGTTCTTC
CDR3: CAWSTDSPNNEQFF

D: TRBD2
size: -
length: 15
V: TRBV6-5
J: TRBJ2-1
DNA: TGTGCCAGCAGTAGCGGGGGGGCCTCCTACAATGAGCAGTTCTTC
CDR3: CASSSGGASYNEQFF

D: -
size: few
length: 14
V: TRBV9
J: TRBJ2-7
DNA: TGTGCCAGCAGCGTCGGGGGTAGCTCCTACGAGCAGTACTTC
CDR3: CASSVGGSSYEQYF

D: -
size: -
length: 9
V: TRBV20-1
J: TRBJ2-7
DNA: TGCAGTGCGGGTAGCCCACAGTACTTC
CDR3: CSAGSPQYF

D: TRBD2
size: once
length: 15
V: TRBV6-1
J: TRBJ2-1
DNA: TGTGCCAGCAGTGAAGGGGGTAGCGGGGCCAATGAGCAGTTCTTC
CDR3: CASSEGGSGANEQFF